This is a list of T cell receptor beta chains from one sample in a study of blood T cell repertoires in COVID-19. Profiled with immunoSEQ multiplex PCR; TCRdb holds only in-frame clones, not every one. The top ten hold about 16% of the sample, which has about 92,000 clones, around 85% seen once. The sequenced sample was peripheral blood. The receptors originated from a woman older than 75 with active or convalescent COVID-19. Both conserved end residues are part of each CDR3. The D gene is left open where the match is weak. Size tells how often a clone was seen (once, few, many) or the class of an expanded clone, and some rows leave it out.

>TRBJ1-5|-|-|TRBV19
CASSMSGGPNYNQPQHF
TGTGCCAGTAGTATGTCTGGGGGCCCCAACTACAATCAGCCCCAGCATTTT
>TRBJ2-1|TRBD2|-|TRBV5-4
CASSASGSSYNEQFF
TGTGCCAGCAGCGCTAGCGGGAGCTCCTACAATGAGCAGTTCTTC
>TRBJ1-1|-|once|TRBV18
CASSPATVGYTEAFF
TGTGCCAGCTCACCGGCAACCGTCGGGTATACTGAAGCTTTCTTT
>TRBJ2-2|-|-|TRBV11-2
CASSFSGLNTGELFF
TGTGCCAGCAGCTTCAGTGGCTTGAACACCGGGGAGCTGTTTTTT
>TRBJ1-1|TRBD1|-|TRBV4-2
CASSQNRGEAFF
TGTGCCAGCAGCCAAAACAGGGGGGAAGCTTTCTTT
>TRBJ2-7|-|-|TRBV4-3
CASSQDLGPYEQYF
TGCGCCAGCAGCCAAGATTTGGGGCCCTACGAGCAGTACTTC
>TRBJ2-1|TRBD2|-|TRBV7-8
CASSLSLIAGGLGNEQFF
TGTGCCAGCAGCTTATCCCTCATAGCGGGGGGGCTGGGCAATGAGCAGTTCTTC
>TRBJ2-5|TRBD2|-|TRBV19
CASSIGGTSGQETQYF
TGTGCCAGTAGTATAGGCGGAACTAGCGGACAAGAGACCCAGTACTTC
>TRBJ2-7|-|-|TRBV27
CASRDRIYEQYF
TGTGCCAGCAGAGACAGAATCTACGAGCAGTACTTC
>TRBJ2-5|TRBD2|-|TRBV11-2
CASSSRLAGDQETQYF
TGTGCCAGCAGCTCCAGACTAGCGGGGGACCAAGAGACCCAGTACTTC
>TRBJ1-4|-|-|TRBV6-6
CASSYQGNHEKLFF
TGTGCCAGCAGTTACCAGGGGAACCATGAAAAACTGTTTTTT
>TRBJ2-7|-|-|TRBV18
CASSPFDITHEQYF
TGTGCCAGCTCACCGTTTGACATTACCCACGAGCAGTACTTC
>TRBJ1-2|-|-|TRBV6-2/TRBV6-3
CASSFPDSSYGYTF
TGTGCCAGCAGTTTCCCGGACAGCTCCTATGGCTACACCTTC
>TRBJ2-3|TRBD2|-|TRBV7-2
CAPTGLAGDTQYF
TGTGCCCCTACAGGGCTAGCGGGAGACACGCAGTATTTT
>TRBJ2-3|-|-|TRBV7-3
CASSPRGGRSVTQYF
TGTGCCAGCAGCCCCCGCGGGGGCCGGTCGGTTACGCAGTATTTT
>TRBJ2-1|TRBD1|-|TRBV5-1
CASSLVAGGEQFF
TGCGCCAGCAGCTTGGTCGCAGGGGGTGAGCAGTTCTTC
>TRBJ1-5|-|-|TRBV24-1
CATIPEYPDRNQPQHF
TGTGCCACCATTCCAGAATACCCCGACAGGAATCAGCCCCAGCATTTT
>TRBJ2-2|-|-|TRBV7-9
CASSLASVTGELFF
TGTGCCAGCAGCTTAGCGTCCGTCACCGGGGAGCTGTTTTTT
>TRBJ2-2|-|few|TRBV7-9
CASSPNGGGELFF
TGTGCCAGCAGCCCAAACGGTGGCGGGGAGCTGTTTTTT
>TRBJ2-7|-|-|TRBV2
CATPQGMGYEQYF
TGTGCCACCCCCCAGGGAATGGGCTACGAGCAGTACTTC
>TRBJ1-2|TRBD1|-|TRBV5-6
CASSPGQGYGYTF
TGTGCCAGCAGCCCGGGACAGGGCTATGGCTACACCTTC
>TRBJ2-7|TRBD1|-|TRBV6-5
CASSLGTGWDEQYF
TGTGCCAGCAGTTTGGGGACAGGGTGGGACGAGCAGTACTTC
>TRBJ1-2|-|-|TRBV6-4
CASSPQGTGGYTF
TGTGCCAGCAGTCCCCAGGGGACGGGTGGCTACACCTTC
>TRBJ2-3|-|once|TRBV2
CAGSSADTQYF
TGTGCCGGTTCTAGCGCAGATACGCAGTATTTT
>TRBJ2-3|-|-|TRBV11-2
CASSLVFGLDGADTQYF
TGTGCCAGCAGCTTAGTGTTCGGCCTAGATGGAGCAGATACGCAGTATTTT
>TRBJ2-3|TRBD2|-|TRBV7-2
CASSQALAGGWADTQYF
TGTGCCAGCAGCCAGGCGTTGGCGGGGGGGTGGGCAGATACGCAGTATTTT